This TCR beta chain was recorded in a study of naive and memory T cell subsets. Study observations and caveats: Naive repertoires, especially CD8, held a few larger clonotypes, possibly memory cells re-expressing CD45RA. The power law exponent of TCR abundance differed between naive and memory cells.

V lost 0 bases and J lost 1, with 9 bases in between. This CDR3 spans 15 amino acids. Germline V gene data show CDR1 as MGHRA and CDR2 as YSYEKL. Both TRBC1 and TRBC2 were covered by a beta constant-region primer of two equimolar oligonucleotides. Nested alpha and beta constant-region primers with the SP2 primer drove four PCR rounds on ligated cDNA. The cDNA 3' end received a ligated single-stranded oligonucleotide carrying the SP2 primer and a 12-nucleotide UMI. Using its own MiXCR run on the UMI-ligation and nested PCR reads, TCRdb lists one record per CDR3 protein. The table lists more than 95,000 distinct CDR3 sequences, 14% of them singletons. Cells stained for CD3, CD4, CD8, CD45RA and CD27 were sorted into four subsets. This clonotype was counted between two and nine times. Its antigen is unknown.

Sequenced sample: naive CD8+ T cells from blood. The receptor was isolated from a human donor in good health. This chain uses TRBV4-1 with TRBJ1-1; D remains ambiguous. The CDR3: CASSQDWLGNTEAFF. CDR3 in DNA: TGCGCCAGCAGCCAAGATTGGTTAGGGAACACTGAAGCTTTCTTT.